The T cell receptor beta chain under discussion was sequenced for a study of cytomegalovirus exposure and HLA in healthy donors. At the level of the study: The study placed approximately 78% of its approximately 400 genotyped donors in the Caucasian-associated ancestry cluster.

To note about this clone: Its cognate antigen is unknown.

With 60 Vbeta and 13 Jbeta primers, the PCR was carried out. TCRdb keeps only in-frame clones here, not all; method: immunoSEQ multiplex PCR. The profile shows fewer than 110,000 clones, roughly 79% of them singletons. Study-wide points: A later analysis linked a missense DCLRE1C variant to TCR beta V- and J-gene trimming. The study carried out a later analysis of TCR beta sequences. It associated approximately 16,000 of them with specific HLA alleles at a false discovery rate of 0.05.

The CDR3 is 15 amino acids. Germline loops: CDR1 SNHLY, CDR2 FYNNEI. V lost 5 bases to trimming and J lost 9 bases; unmatched junction nucleotides: 12. The clonotype originates from a man aged 50 to 60 in good health and CMV-seropositive. Sequencing used PBMCs. V and J are TRBV2 and TRBJ2-1; 8 bases fit TRBD1. The CDR3: CASSPGTGFGGEQFF. The CDR3 nucleotides read TGTGCCAGCAGTCCCGGGACAGGTTTTGGAGGTGAGCAGTTCTTC.